This TCR beta chain was obtained from a study of tumor and adjacent non-tumor tissue in lung cancer. Study information: The patients, roughly 10 men and roughly 5 women, were about 31 to 80 with stage I to III disease. Each sample yielded approximately 4.2 million productive TCRbeta reads on average.

Points on this clonotype: Its antigen is unidentified. The junction shows a germline mismatch at one end, possibly a read error.

This sample's RNA came from whole unsorted tissue. The normal lung tissue was taken more than 3 cm from the tumor edge. Germline V gives CDR1 SQVTM, CDR2 ANQGSEA. The CDR3 loop spans 18 amino acids. General study findings and limits: Patients with more diverse tumor TCRs had worse survival.

Three rounds of nested PCR, following a modified ARM-PCR protocol, produced the TCRbeta library. TCRdb fed the multiplex PCR reads into MiXCR, producing one record per CDR3 protein. The data show 35,000 to 50,000 distinct CDR3 sequences, less than 65% seen once. What was sequenced was distant non-tumor lung tissue. The gene calls are TRBV29-1 and TRBJ1-1; 9 nucleotides align to TRBD1. The sequence derives from a man in his fifties with non-small cell lung cancer. CDR3 sequence reads: CNVENVPARSDRGKSAFF. The DNA of the CDR3 is TGCAACGTTGAAAACGTCCCAGCTAGGTCGGACAGGGGCAAGAGTGCTTTCTTT.